Below are 17 T cell receptor beta chains sequenced from a single sample in a study of Ad26.COV2.S vaccination and SARS-CoV-2 variants. Assay used: immunoSEQ multiplex PCR; TCRdb lists only in-frame clones, some missing. The data contain more than 300,000 clones, roughly 80% of them singletons. Treatment in this sample: around 19 received Ad26.COV2.S at low or high dose, single or two shots; about 5 received placebo; per-sample allocation not given. After the first vaccine or placebo injection, samples were drawn on day 63. Sequences were derived from peripheral blood, sampled in a trial of Ad26.COV2.S vaccine versus placebo. All receptors come from a person aged 18 to 59 who received the Ad26.COV2.S COVID-19 vaccine or a placebo.

The chain links TRBV14 to TRBJ2-3; D perhaps matches TRBD1 (6 bases). V lost 8 bases, J lost 3 bases, and 21 bases lay in between. Germline values: CDR1 SGHDN, CDR2 FVKESK. This CDR3 is 16 amino acids long. For the CDR3, the DNA is TGTGCCAGCCAAAAGACCGGGACACCTCTTACAGATACGCAGTATTTT. This translates into CASQKTGTPLTDTQYF.

J is TRBJ2-7 and V is TRBV9, with 8 bases identical to TRBD2. This CDR3 contains 15 residues. CDR1 is SGDLS and CDR2 is YYNGEE in the germline V gene. V gave up 0 bases and J gave up 2 bases; unmatched junction bases: 4. CDR3 sequence (DNA): TGTGCCAGCAGCGTAGGTAGCGGGGAGCCCTACGAGCAGTACTTC. Its translation is CASSVGSGEPYEQYF.

J is TRBJ2-7 and V is TRBV6-2 or TRBV6-3, with D perhaps matching TRBD1 (6 bases). The CDR3 has 12 amino acids. Looked up from germline, CDR1 is MNHEY and CDR2 is SVGEGT. V lost 6 bases to trimming and J lost 5 bases, with 11 bases between them. DNA for the CDR3: TGTGCCAGCAGCCGTGGGGGCCACGAGCAGTACTTC. Translating it yields CASSRGGHEQYF.

This clone was recorded once. The chain links TRBV3-1 (or the pseudogene TRBV3-2) to TRBJ2-5; no clear D. V dropped 2 bases and J dropped 2 bases, with 12 bases sitting between them. This CDR3 is built from 15 residues. The V gene's germline CDR1 is LGHDT and CDR2 YNNKEL (reference sequence). CDR3 coding DNA: TGTGCCAGCAGCCAACATGGGGTTATACAAGAGACCCAGTACTTC. This translates into CASSQHGVIQETQYF.

The J gene is TRBJ2-3, the V gene TRBV5-1; D is unclear. Germline V gene lookup returns CDR1 SGHRS and CDR2 YFSETQ. With 1 base removed from V and 3 bases from J, the gap between germline ends came to 6 bases. The CDR3 spans 13 residues. CDR3 protein: CASSLTGTDTQYF. CDR3 nucleotides: TGCGCCAGCAGCTTGACCGGGACAGATACGCAGTATTTT.

In its sample, this clone was seen a few times. J is TRBJ2-1 and V is TRBV3-1 (or the pseudogene TRBV3-2), with 7 bases aligning to TRBD1. This CDR3 contains 16 residues. The V segment lost 3 bases and the J segment 8 bases; nucleotides outside the gene matches: 13. Germline V gene sequence: CDR1 LGHDT, CDR2 YNNKEL (reference sequence). CDR3 region: CASSQRRIRQGDEQFF. CDR3 nucleotides: TGTGCCAGCAGCCAGCGACGGATAAGACAGGGCGATGAGCAGTTCTTC.

This chain joins TRBV19 and TRBJ1-4, with D possibly being TRBD1 (5 bases). Trimming pared 9 bases from V and 6 bases from J, leaving 14 bases between. There are 13 residues in the CDR3. CDR1 is LNHDA, CDR2 SQIVND, per germline (reference sequence). CDR3 nucleotide sequence: TGTGCCAGCCGAAGGGGATCTTATGAAAAACTGTTTTTT. This gives the protein CASRRGSYEKLFF.

The gene calls are TRBV7-9 and TRBJ2-7; D tentatively reads TRBD1 or TRBD2 (5 bases each). V was trimmed by 3 bases and J by 6 bases, leaving 9 bases between them. CDR1 is SEHNR and CDR2 is FQNEAQ in the germline V gene (reference sequence). The length of the CDR3 is 12 residues. The DNA of the CDR3 is TGTGCCAGCAGCTTGCCGGGGCGCGAGCAGTACTTC. It specifies CASSLPGREQYF. Filled out from reference TRBV7-9 and TRBJ2-7, the complete variable domain reads DTGVSQNPRHKITKRGQNVTFRCDPISEHNRLYWYRQTLGQGPEFLTYFQNEAQLEKSRLLSDRFSAERPKGSFSTLEIQRTEQGDSAMYLCASSLPGREQYFGPGTRLTVT.

This clone showed up just a few times. The CDR3 coding sequence is TGTGCCAGCAGCAAGGACAGACCTCAAGAGACCCAGTACTTC. This encodes CASSKDRPQETQYF. The rearrangement joins TRBV11-1 to TRBJ2-5, with D possibly matching TRBD1 (6 bases). V shed 5 bases and J shed 2 bases, with 12 bases lying between them. Germline CDR1 reads SGHAT; CDR2 reads FQDESV (reference sequence). CDR3 length equals 14 residues.

The DNA of the CDR3 is TGTGCCAGCAGCAACGGGGGGACAGGGAATCAGCCCCAGCATTTT. Encoded protein: CASSNGGTGNQPQHF. The gene calls are TRBV5-4 and TRBJ1-5; the match to TRBD1 covers 9 bases. V trimming: 4 bases; J trimming: 4 bases; junction bases outside the gene matches: 6. Germline lookup yields CDR1 SGHNT and CDR2 YYREEE (reference sequence). CDR3 length equals 15 residues.

The genes are TRBV6-4 and TRBJ1-4; D gene uncertain. Germline lookup yields CDR1 MRHNA and CDR2 SNTAGT. This CDR3 is 13 amino acids long. The V end lost 3 bases, the J end lost 5 bases, and 7 bases lay between the germline ends. The CDR3 loop reads CASSELVNEKLFF. CDR3 bases: TGTGCCAGCAGTGAGTTGGTCAATGAAAAACTGTTTTTT.

This clone was detected only once. The chain combines TRBV9 with TRBJ2-3; 10 bases line up with TRBD2. The V gene's germline CDR1 is SGDLS and CDR2 YYNGEE. With 5 bases clipped from V and 4 bases from J, the junction kept 13 bases outside the gene matches. This CDR3 is built from 17 residues. The CDR3 DNA reads as TGTGCCAGCAGTCGGTTGAAAGCGGGGGGGCGCCCAGATACGCAGTATTTT. Its protein is CASSRLKAGGRPDTQYF. Drawing the rest from reference TRBV9 and TRBJ2-3, the complete variable domain is DSGVTQTPKHLITATGQRVTLRCSPRSGDLSVYWYQQSLDQGLQFLIQYYNGEERAKGNILERFSAQQFPDLHSELNLSSLELGDSALYFCASSRLKAGGRPDTQYFGPGTRLTVL.

The V call is TRBV7-2, the J call TRBJ2-5; TRBD2 might be the D (5 bases). The CDR3 covers 14 residues. Germline assignment: CDR1 SGHTA and CDR2 FQGNSA. V was clipped by 1 base and J by 1 base, with 7 bases between them. This CDR3 reads CASSLVTTQETQYF. The CDR3 bases are TGTGCCAGCAGCTTAGTGACTACCCAAGAGACCCAGTACTTC.

The chain employs TRBV5-1 and TRBJ2-2; TRBD1 matches at 8 bases. Unmatched junction bases numbered 4, after V lost 4 bases and J lost 2 bases. The CDR3 covers 15 residues. The germline gives CDR1 SGHRS, CDR2 YFSETQ. CDR3 loop: CASSHGQGNTGELFF. CDR3 coding DNA: TGCGCCAGCAGCCATGGACAGGGTAACACCGGGGAGCTGTTTTTT.

V and J are TRBV11-1 and TRBJ2-7, with D possibly being TRBD2 (6 bases). This CDR3 has 17 amino acids. Trimming removed 0 bases from V and 2 bases from J, with 17 bases in between. Germline V gene data show CDR1 as SGHAT and CDR2 as FQDESV (reference sequence). The CDR3 reads CASSLAGPGTYAYEQYF. The CDR3 bases are TGTGCCAGCAGCTTAGCAGGACCCGGGACTTACGCCTACGAGCAGTACTTC.

V gene TRBV6-5 combines with J gene TRBJ1-5, with D possibly being TRBD1 (5 bases). Trimming removed 7 bases at V and 1 base at J, with 8 bases between. The CDR3 loop spans 13 amino acids. CDR1 MNHEY and CDR2 SVGAGI come from the germline V gene. CDR3 DNA sequence: TGTGCCAGCACAGGGAGGAGCAATCAGCCCCAGCATTTT. Protein sequence: CASTGRSNQPQHF.

Only a few counts were recorded for this clone. The chain employs TRBV5-1 and TRBJ2-3; no clear D gene. Germline V gene lookup returns CDR1 SGHRS and CDR2 YFSETQ. This CDR3 contains 14 residues. V was shortened by 4 bases and J by 0 bases, with 9 bases between the two germline ends. CDR3 in DNA: TGCGCCAGCAGCCCAACCCCTAGCACAGATACGCAGTATTTT. Its translation: CASSPTPSTDTQYF.